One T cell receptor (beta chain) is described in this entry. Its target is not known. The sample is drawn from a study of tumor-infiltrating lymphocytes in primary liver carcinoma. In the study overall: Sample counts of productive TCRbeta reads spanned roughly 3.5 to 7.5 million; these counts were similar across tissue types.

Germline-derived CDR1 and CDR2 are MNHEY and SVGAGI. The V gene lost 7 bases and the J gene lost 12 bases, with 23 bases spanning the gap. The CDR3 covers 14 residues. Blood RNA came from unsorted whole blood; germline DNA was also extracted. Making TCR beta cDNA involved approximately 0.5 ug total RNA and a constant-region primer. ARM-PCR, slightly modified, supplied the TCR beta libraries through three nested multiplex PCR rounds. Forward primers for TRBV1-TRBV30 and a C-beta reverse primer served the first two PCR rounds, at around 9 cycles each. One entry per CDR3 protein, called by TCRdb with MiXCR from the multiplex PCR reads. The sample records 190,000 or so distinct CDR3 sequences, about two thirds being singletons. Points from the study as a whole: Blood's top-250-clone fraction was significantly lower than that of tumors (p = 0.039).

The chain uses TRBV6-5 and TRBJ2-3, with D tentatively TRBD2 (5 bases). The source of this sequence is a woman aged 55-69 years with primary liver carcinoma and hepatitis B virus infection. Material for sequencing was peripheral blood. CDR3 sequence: CASIRLSGSDRQYF. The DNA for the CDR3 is TGTGCCAGCATCAGGTTATCGGGGTCAGATAGACAGTATTTT.